This entry describes one T cell receptor (beta chain). This sample is drawn from a study of blood T cell repertoires in COVID-19. Turning to the study itself: PBMCs, B-cell-depleted T cells, or T cells provided the cDNA or gDNA that made up the material.

Germline V CDR1 and CDR2: MRHNA, SNTAGT. This CDR3 spans 14 amino acids. The V end lost 5 bases, the J end lost 0 bases, and 8 bases lay between the germline ends. Authors' data handling: Estimates of nucleated cell counts were drawn from the amplification of reference gene primers. TCRdb's copy holds only in-frame clones and misses some; the assay was immunoSEQ multiplex PCR. Clone size and the V and J calls come from that table; the DNA yielded D and trimming. This sample has some 74,000 clones, with around 88% found just once. Sequencing used peripheral blood. The rearrangement uses TRBV6-4 and TRBJ2-1, with unresolved D. The clonotype comes from a woman aged 80 or over with acute or convalescent COVID-19. The CDR3 bases are TGTGCCAGCAGTAGAGGAAGCTCCTACAATGAGCAGTTCTTC. Translated, it gives CASSRGSSYNEQFF.